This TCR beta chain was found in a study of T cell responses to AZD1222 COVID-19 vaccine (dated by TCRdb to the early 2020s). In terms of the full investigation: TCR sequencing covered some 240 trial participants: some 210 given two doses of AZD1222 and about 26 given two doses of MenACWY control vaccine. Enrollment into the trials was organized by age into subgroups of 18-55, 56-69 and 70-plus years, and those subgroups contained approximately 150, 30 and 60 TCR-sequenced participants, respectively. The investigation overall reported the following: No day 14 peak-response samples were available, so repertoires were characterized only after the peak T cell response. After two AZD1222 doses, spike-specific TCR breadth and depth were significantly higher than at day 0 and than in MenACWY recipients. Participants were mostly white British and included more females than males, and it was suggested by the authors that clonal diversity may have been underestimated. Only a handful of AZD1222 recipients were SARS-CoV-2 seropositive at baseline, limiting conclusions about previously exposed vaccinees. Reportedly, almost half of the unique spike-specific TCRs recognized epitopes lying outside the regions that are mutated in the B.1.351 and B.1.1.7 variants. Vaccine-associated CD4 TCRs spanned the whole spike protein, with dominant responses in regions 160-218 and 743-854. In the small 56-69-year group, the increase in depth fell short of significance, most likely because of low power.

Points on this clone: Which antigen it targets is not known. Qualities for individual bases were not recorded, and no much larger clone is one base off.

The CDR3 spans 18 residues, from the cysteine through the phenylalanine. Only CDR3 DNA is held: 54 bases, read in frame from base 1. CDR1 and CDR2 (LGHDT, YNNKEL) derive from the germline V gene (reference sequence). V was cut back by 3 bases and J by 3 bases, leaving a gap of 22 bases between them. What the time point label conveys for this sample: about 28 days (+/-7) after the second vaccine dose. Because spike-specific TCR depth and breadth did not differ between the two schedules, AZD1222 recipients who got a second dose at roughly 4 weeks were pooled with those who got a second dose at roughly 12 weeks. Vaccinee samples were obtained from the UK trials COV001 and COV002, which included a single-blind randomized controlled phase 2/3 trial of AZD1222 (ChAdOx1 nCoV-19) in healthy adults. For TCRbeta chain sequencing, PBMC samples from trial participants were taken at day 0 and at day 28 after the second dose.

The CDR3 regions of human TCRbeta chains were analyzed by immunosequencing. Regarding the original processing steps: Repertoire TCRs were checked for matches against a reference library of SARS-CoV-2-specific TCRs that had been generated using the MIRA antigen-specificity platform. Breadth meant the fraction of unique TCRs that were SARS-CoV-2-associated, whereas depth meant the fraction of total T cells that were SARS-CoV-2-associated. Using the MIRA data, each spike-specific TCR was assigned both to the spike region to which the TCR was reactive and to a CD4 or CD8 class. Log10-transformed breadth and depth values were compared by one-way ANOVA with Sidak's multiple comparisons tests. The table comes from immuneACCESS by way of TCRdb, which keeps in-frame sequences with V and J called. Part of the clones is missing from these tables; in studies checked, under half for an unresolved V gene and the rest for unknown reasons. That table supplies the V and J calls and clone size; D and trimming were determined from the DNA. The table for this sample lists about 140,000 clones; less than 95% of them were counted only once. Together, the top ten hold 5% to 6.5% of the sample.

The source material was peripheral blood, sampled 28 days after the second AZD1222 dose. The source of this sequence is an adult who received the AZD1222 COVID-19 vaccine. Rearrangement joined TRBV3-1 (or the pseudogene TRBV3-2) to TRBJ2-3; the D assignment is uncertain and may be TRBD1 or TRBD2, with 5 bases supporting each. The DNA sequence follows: TGTGCCAGCAGCCACAGACCCCGGTCAGTAGAGGGGACAGATACGCAGTATTTT. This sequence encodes CASSHRPRSVEGTDTQYF.